This TCR beta chain was profiled in a study of blood T cell repertoires in COVID-19. Study-level information: There were acute and convalescent COVID-19 samples, and they came from the United States, Italy and Spain. PBMCs, B-cell-depleted T cells, or T cells were the source of the cDNA or gDNA that made up the material.

Per the study methods: Estimation of nucleated cell counts was performed using reference gene primer amplification. Profiling relied on immunoSEQ multiplex PCR, and the TCRdb table lists in-frame clones only, not all of them. V, J and clone size derive from that table, while D and trimming were established from the DNA sequence. The table lists 150,000 to 200,000 clones, around 90% of them singletons. CDR3 length: 17 residues. The germline gives CDR1 SGHAT, CDR2 FQNNGV. V lost 4 bases to trimming and J lost 0 bases; unmatched junction nucleotides: 7. The chain employs TRBV11-2 and TRBJ1-4; 8 nucleotides line up with TRBD1. The sequence came from a human donor in a cohort sampled during active COVID-19. Sequenced input: peripheral blood. CDR3 residues: CASSSGQVFSTNEKLFF. The CDR3 DNA reads as TGTGCCAGCAGCTCGGGACAGGTGTTCTCAACTAATGAAAAACTGTTTTTT.